This TCR beta chain was obtained from a study of T-cell reconstitution after alpha-beta-depleted transplantation in children. Study outcomes and limitations: As was reported, about two months after transplant, alpha-beta T cells came from several hundred expanded graft clones. Some patients showed high day-60 TCRbeta diversity, which derived from surviving recipient T cells and thymic progenitors.

This clonotype was detected only a few times. The antigen is undetermined. The CDR3 covers 17 residues. Germline CDR1 LGHDT, CDR2 YNNKEL (reference sequence). Trimming cost V 7 bases and J 4 bases; bases outside gene matches: 17. As it was prepared, the TCRbeta library received unique molecular identifiers. MiXCR, applied by TCRdb to the PCR reads, yields one record per CDR3 protein. The sample has around 450,000 distinct CDR3 sequences, 15% to 20% seen once. The chain joins TRBV3-1 to TRBJ2-3; 7 bases match TRBD2. Sequencing was performed on PBMCs, mostly from graft donor cells, taken 360 days after TCRalphabeta/CD19-depleted stem cell transplant. The TCR was taken from a boy younger than two who had a stem cell transplant for Wiskott-Aldrich syndrome, so the T cells may come from the graft donor. Here the CDR3 DNA reads TGTGCCAGCAACTATGGATTTTTAGCGGGCGGAGCAGATACGCAGTATTTT. Translated: CASNYGFLAGGADTQYF.